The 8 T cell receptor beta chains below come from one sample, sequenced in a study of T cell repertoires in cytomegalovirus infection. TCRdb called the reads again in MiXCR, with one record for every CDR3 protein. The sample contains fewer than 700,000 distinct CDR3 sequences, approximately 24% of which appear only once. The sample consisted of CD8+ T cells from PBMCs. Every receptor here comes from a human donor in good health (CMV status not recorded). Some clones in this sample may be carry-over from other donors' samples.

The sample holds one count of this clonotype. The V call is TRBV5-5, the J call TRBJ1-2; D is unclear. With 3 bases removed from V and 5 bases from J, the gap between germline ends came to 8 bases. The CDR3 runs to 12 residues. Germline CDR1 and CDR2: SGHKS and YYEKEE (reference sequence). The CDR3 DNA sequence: TGTGCCAGCAGCTCCACTGAGTATGGCTACACCTTC. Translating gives CASSSTEYGYTF.

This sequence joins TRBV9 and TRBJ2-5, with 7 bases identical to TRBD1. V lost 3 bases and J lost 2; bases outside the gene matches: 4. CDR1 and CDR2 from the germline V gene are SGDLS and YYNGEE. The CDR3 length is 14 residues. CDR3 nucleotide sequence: TGTGCCAGCAGCGGGGACAGTTATCAAGAGACCCAGTACTTC. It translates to CASSGDSYQETQYF.

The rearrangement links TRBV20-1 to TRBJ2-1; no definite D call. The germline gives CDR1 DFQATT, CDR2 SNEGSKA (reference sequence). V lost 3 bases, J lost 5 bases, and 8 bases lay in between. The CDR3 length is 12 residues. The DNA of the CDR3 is TGCAGTGCTAGCTACATTCACAATGAGCAGTTCTTC. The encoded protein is CSASYIHNEQFF.

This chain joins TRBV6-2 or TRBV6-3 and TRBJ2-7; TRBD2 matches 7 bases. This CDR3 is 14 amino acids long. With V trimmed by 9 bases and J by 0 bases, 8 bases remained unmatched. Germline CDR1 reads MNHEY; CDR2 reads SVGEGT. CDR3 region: CASSTRGFSYEQYV. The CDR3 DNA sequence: TGTGCCAGTTCTACGCGGGGGTTCTCCTACGAGCAGTACGTC.

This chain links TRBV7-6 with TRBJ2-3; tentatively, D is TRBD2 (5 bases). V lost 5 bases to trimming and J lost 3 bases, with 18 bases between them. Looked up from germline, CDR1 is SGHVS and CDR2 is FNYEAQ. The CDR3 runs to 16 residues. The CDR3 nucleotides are TGTGCCAGCAGCCCACCCGGTTCTAGCCATACAGATACGCAGTATTTT. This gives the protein CASSPPGSSHTDTQYF.

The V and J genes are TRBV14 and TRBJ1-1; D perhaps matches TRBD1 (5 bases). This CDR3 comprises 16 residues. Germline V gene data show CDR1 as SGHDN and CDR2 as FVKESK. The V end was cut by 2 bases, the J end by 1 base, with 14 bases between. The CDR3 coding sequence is TGTGCCAGCAGCCAATTCTACTTGGGACCGAACACTGAAGCTTTCTTT. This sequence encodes CASSQFYLGPNTEAFF.

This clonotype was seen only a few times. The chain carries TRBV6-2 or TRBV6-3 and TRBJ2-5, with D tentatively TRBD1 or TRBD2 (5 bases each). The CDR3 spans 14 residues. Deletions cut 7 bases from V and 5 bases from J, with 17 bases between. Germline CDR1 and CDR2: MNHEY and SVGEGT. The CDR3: CASTQGGFRETQYF. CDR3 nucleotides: TGTGCCAGCACCCAGGGCGGGTTCCGGGAGACCCAGTACTTC.

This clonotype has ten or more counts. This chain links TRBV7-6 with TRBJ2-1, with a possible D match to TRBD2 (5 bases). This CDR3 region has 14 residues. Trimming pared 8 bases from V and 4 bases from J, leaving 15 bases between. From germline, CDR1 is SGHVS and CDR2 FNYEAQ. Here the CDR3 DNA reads TGTGCCAGCGTGAGGGCAAGCGGTTACAATGAGCAGTTCTTC. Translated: CASVRASGYNEQFF.